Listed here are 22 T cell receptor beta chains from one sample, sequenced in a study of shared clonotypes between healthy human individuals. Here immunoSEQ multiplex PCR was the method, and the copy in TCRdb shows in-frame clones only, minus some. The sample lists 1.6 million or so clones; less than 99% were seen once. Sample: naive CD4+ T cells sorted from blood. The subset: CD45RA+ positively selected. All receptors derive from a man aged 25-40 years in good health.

The chain's CDR3 is CASSLGLAGASYEQYF. The CDR3 coding sequence is TGTGCCAGCAGCCTTGGACTAGCGGGAGCGTCCTACGAGCAGTACTTC. The rearrangement uses TRBV9 and TRBJ2-7; TRBD2 matches 13 bases. CDR3 length: 16 amino acids. J lost 1 base, V lost 4 bases, and 5 bases had no gene match. The germline CDR1 and CDR2 sequences are SGDLS and YYNGEE.

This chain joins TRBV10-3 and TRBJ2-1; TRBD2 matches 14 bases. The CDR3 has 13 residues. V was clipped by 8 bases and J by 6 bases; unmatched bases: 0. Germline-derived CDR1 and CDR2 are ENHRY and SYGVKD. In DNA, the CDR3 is TGTGCCATCGGACTAGCGGGAGGCAATGAGCAGTTCTTC. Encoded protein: CAIGLAGGNEQFF.

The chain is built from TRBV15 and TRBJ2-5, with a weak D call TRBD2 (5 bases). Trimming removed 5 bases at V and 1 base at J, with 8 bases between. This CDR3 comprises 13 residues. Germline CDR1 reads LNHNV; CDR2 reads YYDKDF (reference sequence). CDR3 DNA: TGTGCCACCAGCGGAGGTCCCCAAGAGACCCAGTACTTC. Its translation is CATSGGPQETQYF.

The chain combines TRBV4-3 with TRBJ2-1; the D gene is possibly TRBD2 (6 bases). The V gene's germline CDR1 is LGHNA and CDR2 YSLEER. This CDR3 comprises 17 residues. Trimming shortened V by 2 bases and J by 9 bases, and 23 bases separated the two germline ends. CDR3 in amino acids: CASSQIFGLSTYGEQFF. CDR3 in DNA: TGCGCCAGCAGCCAAATCTTCGGACTAAGTACGTATGGTGAGCAGTTCTTC.

The CDR3 is CASSLVDSGRRRFF. The CDR3 DNA is TGTGCCAGCAGCTTAGTCGATAGCGGGAGACGAAGGTTCTTC. The rearrangement uses TRBV7-2 and TRBJ2-1, with TRBD2 identical over 9 bases. The CDR3 consists of 14 residues. Per germline, CDR1 SGHTA and CDR2 FQGNSA. V dropped 1 base and J dropped 15; count of bases not matched to a gene: 10.

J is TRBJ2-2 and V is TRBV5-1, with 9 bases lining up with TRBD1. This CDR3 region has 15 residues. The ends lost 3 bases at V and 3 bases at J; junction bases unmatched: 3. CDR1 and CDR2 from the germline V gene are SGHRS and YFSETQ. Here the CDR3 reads CASSSTGGDTGELFF. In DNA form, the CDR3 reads TGCGCCAGCAGCTCGACAGGGGGGGACACCGGGGAGCTGTTTTTT.

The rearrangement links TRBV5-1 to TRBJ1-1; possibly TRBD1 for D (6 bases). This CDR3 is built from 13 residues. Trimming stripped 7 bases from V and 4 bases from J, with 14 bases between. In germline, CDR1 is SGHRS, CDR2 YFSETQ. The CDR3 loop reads CASSTTGATEAFF. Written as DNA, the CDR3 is TGCGCCAGCTCGACGACAGGCGCCACTGAAGCTTTCTTT.

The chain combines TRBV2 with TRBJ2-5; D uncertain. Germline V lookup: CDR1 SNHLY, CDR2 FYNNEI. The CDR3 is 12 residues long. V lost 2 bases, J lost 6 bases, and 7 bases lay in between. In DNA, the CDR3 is TGTGCCAGCAGTGAAAACGGGCAGACCCAGTACTTC. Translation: CASSENGQTQYF.

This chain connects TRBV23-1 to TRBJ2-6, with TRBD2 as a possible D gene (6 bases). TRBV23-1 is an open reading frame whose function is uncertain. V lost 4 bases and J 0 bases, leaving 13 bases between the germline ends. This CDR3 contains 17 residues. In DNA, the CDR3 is TGCGCCAGCAGTCGTGAATGCGGGGTCTCTGGGGCCAACGTCCTGACTTTC. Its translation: CASSRECGVSGANVLTF.

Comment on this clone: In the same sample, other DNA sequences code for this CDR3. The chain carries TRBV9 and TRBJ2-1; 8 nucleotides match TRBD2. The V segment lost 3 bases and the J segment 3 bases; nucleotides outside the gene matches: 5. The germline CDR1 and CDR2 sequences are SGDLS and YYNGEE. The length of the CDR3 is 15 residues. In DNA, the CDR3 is TGTGCCAGCAGCGAAACTAGCGGCAGCTACAATGAGCAGTTCTTC. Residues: CASSETSGSYNEQFF.

CDR3 loop: CASSRVSQPQHF. The CDR3 DNA is TGTGCCAGCTCAAGGGTGAGTCAGCCCCAGCATTTT. V and J are TRBV2 and TRBJ1-5; no clear D gene. The germline CDR1 and CDR2 sequences are SNHLY and FYNNEI. Deletions cut 8 bases from V and 6 bases from J, with 11 bases between. The CDR3 consists of 12 residues.

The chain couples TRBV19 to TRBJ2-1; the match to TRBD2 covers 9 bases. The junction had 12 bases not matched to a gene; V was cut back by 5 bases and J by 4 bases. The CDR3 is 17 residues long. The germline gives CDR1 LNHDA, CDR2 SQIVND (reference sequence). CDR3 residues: CASSVPQRLAVYNEQFF. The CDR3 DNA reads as TGTGCCAGTAGTGTACCCCAACGACTAGCGGTTTACAATGAGCAGTTCTTC.

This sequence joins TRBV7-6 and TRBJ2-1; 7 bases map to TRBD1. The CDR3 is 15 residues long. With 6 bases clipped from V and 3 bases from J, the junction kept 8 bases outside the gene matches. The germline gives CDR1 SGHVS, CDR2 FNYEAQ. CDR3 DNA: TGTGCCAGCAGTCCAACCCGGGACAGCTACAATGAGCAGTTCTTC. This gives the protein CASSPTRDSYNEQFF. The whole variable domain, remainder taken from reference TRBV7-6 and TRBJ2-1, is GAGVSQSPRYKVTKRGQDVALRCDPISGHVSLYWYRQALGQGPEFLTYFNYEAQQDKSGLPNDRFSAERPEGSISTLTIQRTEQRDSAMYRCASSPTRDSYNEQFFGPGTRLTVL.

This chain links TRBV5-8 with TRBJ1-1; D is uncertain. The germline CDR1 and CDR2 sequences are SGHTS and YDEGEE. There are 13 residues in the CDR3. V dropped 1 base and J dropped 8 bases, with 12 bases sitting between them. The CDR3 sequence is CASSLTGRVEAFF. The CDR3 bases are TGTGCCAGCAGCTTGACCGGGAGGGTCGAAGCTTTCTTT.

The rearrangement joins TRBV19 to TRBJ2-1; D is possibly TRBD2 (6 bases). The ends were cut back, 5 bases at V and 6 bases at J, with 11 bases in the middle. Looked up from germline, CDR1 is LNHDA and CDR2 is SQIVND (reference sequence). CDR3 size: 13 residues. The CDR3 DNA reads TGTGCCAGTAGTGGGGAGGTTGGCAATGAGCAGTTCTTC. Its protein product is CASSGEVGNEQFF.

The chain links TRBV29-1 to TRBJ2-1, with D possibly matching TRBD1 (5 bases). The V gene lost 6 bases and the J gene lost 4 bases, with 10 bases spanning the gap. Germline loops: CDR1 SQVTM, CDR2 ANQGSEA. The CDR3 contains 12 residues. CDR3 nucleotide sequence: TGCAGCGTAGATCAGGGTTACAATGAGCAGTTCTTC. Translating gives CSVDQGYNEQFF.

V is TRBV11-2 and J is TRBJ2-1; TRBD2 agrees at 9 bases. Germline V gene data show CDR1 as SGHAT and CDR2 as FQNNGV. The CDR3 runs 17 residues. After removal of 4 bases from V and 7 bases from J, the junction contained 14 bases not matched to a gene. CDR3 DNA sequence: TGTGCCAGCAGCTCACTCAAGGGGCGGGAGGGCCTGAATGAGCAGTTCTTC. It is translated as CASSSLKGREGLNEQFF.

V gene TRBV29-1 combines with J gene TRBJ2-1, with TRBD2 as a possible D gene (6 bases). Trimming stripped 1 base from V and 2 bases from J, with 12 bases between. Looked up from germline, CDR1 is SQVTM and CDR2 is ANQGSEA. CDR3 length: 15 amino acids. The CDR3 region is CSVEGYSGAYNEQFF. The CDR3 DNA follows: TGCAGCGTTGAAGGGTATAGCGGTGCCTACAATGAGCAGTTCTTC.

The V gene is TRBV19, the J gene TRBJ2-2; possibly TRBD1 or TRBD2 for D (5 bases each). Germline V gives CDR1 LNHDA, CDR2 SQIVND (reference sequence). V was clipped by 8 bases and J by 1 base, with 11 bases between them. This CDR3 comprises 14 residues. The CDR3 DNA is TGTGCCAGTTCTTGGGGGATGAACACCGGGGAGCTGTTTTTT. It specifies CASSWGMNTGELFF.

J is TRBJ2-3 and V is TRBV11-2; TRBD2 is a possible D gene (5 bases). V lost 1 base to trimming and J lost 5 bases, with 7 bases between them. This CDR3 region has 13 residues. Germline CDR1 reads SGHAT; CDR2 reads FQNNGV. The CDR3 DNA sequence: TGTGCCAGCAGCTTAGGAGCGGAAGATACGCAGTATTTT. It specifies CASSLGAEDTQYF.

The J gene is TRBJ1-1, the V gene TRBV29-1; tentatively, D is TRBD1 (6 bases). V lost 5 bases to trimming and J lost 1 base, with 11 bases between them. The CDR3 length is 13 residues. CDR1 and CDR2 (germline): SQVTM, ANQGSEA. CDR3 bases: TGCAGCGTTATGGACAGCCAGAACACTGAAGCTTTCTTT. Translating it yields CSVMDSQNTEAFF.

The CDR3 coding sequence is TGCGCCACAGGGACTTCGATGAACACCGGGGAGCTGTTTTTT. Translated: CATGTSMNTGELFF. The rearrangement links TRBV10-1 to TRBJ2-2; possible D gene TRBD2, 6 bases. Trimming pared 10 bases from V and 1 base from J, leaving 13 bases between. The CDR3 extends over 14 amino acids. Germline values: CDR1 WNHNN, CDR2 SYGVQD (reference sequence).